The 22 T cell receptor beta chains reported below all come from one sample, sequenced in a study of control samples from healthy donors and cancer patients (TCRdb year 2020). The method was the immunoSEQ multiplex PCR assay. The source is immuneACCESS, and TCRdb retained only in-frame sequences with V and J called. Part of the clones is not carried over; for the studies checked, unresolved V genes explain less than half of this, and the remainder is unexplained. The sample profile shows 90,000 or so clones; roughly nine tenths of them were found once. The top ten clonotypes cover about 10% of the sample. Source material: PBMCs. Every receptor here comes from a woman aged 50 to 60 with colorectal cancer.

CDR3 sequence: CASSSDRVKNSPLHF. The DNA of the CDR3 is TGTGCCAGTAGTTCCGACAGGGTAAAAAATTCACCCCTCCACTTT. This chain connects TRBV19 to TRBJ1-6, with 7 bases lining up with TRBD1. V lost 5 bases, J lost 7 bases, and 8 bases stayed unmatched. The V gene's germline CDR1 is LNHDA and CDR2 SQIVND (reference sequence). The CDR3 consists of 15 residues. The full variable domain, its missing parts supplied by reference TRBV19 and TRBJ1-6, is DGGITQSPKYLFRKEGQNVTLSCEQNLNHDAMYWYRQDPGQGLRLIYYSQIVNDFQKGDIAEGYSVSREKKESFPLTVTSAQKNPTAFYLCASSSDRVKNSPLHFGNGTRLTVT.

The chain carries TRBV27 and TRBJ2-2; 8 bases fit TRBD1. Unmatched junction bases numbered 4, after V lost 5 bases and J lost 2 bases. The CDR3 has 15 residues. In germline, CDR1 is MNHEY, CDR2 SMNVEV (reference sequence). CDR3 sequence: CASSLDRVNTGELFF. The CDR3 DNA follows: TGTGCCAGCAGTCTGGACAGGGTAAACACCGGGGAGCTGTTTTTT.

This clone was seen more than once but under ten times. The V call is TRBV4-3, the J call TRBJ1-3; perhaps TRBD1 as D (5 bases). Trimming took 1 base from V and 7 from J, leaving 14 bases between them. The CDR3 is made up of 15 amino acids. Germline CDR1 reads LGHNA; CDR2 reads YSLEER. CDR3 amino acids: CASSQVPGEGNTIYF. CDR3 nucleotide sequence: TGCGCCAGCAGCCAAGTGCCCGGGGAGGGGAACACCATATATTTT.

The sample holds a few counts of this clone. The chain is built from TRBV28 and TRBJ1-5; D is unclear. The CDR3 sequence is 12 residues long. Germline V gene sequence: CDR1 MDHEN, CDR2 SYDVKM. The V gene lost 2 bases and the J gene lost 6 bases, with 5 bases spanning the gap. The CDR3 DNA is TGTGCCAGCAGTTTAGGCGTTCAGCCCCAGCATTTT. Translating it yields CASSLGVQPQHF.

The J gene is TRBJ2-5, the V gene TRBV19, with 7 bases that match TRBD2. The length of the CDR3 is 16 residues. The germline gives CDR1 LNHDA, CDR2 SQIVND (reference sequence). V was clipped by 2 bases and J by 5 bases; unmatched bases: 11. CDR3 amino acids: CASSILGGRGSETQYF. The CDR3 DNA sequence: TGTGCCAGTAGTATACTTGGAGGGAGGGGATCCGAGACCCAGTACTTC.

This clone was seen a single time. V is TRBV27 and J is TRBJ2-5, with D hard to call. Germline V CDR1 and CDR2: MNHEY, SMNVEV (reference sequence). The V gene lost 6 bases and the J gene lost 2 bases, with 10 bases spanning the gap. This CDR3 contains 13 residues. Written as DNA, the CDR3 is TGTGCCAGCAGAGTGACCGGGCAAGAGACCCAGTACTTC. It is translated as CASRVTGQETQYF.

This chain links TRBV7-3 with TRBJ1-1; D remains ambiguous. V lost 0 bases, J lost 5 bases, and 7 bases lay in between. Germline CDR1 is SGHTA and CDR2 is FQGTGA. CDR3 size: 13 residues. CDR3 residues: CASSLTQRTEAFF. The CDR3 coding sequence is TGTGCCAGCAGCTTAACGCAACGGACTGAAGCTTTCTTT. The full variable domain, in which reference TRBV7-3 and TRBJ1-1 provide the parts outside the CDR3, is GAGVSQTPSNKVTEKGKYVELRCDPISGHTALYWYRQSLGQGPEFLIYFQGTGAADDSGLPNDRFFAVRPEGSVSTLKIQRTERGDSAVYLCASSLTQRTEAFFGQGTRLTVV.

The V gene is TRBV30, the J gene TRBJ1-6, with D uncertain. The V gene lost 1 base and the J gene lost 15 bases, with 16 bases spanning the gap. The CDR3 is 13 amino acids. CDR1 is GTSNPN and CDR2 is SVGIG in the germline V gene (reference sequence). The DNA of the CDR3 is TGTGCCTGGAGTGATGGGCAGCCCTTTCTCCTCCACTTT. Amino acids: CAWSDGQPFLLHF.

The chain carries TRBV3-1 (or the pseudogene TRBV3-2) and TRBJ1-6; possibly TRBD1 for D (5 bases). Germline V gene sequence: CDR1 LGHDT, CDR2 YNNKEL (reference sequence). Deletions cut 3 bases from V and 9 bases from J, with 12 bases between. CDR3 length: 14 residues. CDR3 nucleotide sequence: TGTGCCAGCAGCCAGTCAGGGTCTTCTTCACCCCTCCACTTT. This codes for CASSQSGSSSPLHF.

CDR3 sequence reads: CASSLGTGLETQYF. The CDR3 nucleotides read TGCGCCAGCAGCCTAGGGACAGGGCTAGAGACCCAGTACTTC. The V call is TRBV5-1, the J call TRBJ2-5; 9 bases are shared with TRBD1. The CDR3 contains 14 residues. Germline CDR1 reads SGHRS; CDR2 reads YFSETQ. Trimming cost V 4 bases and J 4 bases; bases outside gene matches: 5.

V is TRBV29-1 and J is TRBJ1-1, with D perhaps TRBD1 (5 bases). V lost 8 bases, J lost 4 bases, and 20 bases lay in between. The CDR3 contains 14 residues. The germline gives CDR1 SQVTM, CDR2 ANQGSEA. In DNA, the CDR3 is TGCAGCCTCGAGGGGAGGGATTGGGGCACTGAAGCTTTCTTT. It translates to CSLEGRDWGTEAFF.

The rearrangement links TRBV7-2 to TRBJ1-1; tentatively, D is TRBD1 (5 bases). V dropped 2 bases and J dropped 3 bases, with 16 bases sitting between them. The CDR3 runs to 16 residues. Germline CDR1 reads SGHTA; CDR2 reads FQGNSA. This CDR3 is CASSLTVGRADTEAFF. The CDR3 DNA follows: TGTGCCAGCAGCTTAACCGTCGGCAGGGCGGACACTGAAGCTTTCTTT.

This chain uses TRBV30 with TRBJ2-5; 10 bases are a match to TRBD2. Looked up from germline, CDR1 is GTSNPN and CDR2 is SVGIG (reference sequence). Germline trimming cut 8 bases from V and 4 bases from J; bases unmatched to any gene: 10. The CDR3 extends over 14 amino acids. CDR3 sequence reads: CAGTPSGGPETQYF. The CDR3 nucleotides are TGTGCCGGTACTCCTAGCGGGGGCCCAGAGACCCAGTACTTC. Using reference TRBV30 and TRBJ2-5 for the parts outside the CDR3, the full variable domain is SQTIHQWPATLVQPVGSPLSLECTVEGTSNPNLYWYRQAAGRGLQLLFYSVGIGQISSEVPQNLSASRPQDRQFILSSKKLLLSDSGFYLCAGTPSGGPETQYFGPGTRLLVL.

This clone was seen only once. The chain employs TRBV28 and TRBJ2-5, with D perhaps given as TRBD1 or TRBD2 (5 bases each). The CDR3 has 12 residues. CDR1 is MDHEN, CDR2 SYDVKM, per germline. Deletions cut 5 bases from V and 5 bases from J, with 9 bases between. The CDR3 sequence is CASSPGTETQYF. As DNA, the CDR3 is TGTGCCAGCAGTCCAGGGACGGAGACCCAGTACTTC.

Only a few counts were recorded for this clone. V gene TRBV10-3 combines with J gene TRBJ1-1; D not certain. V lost 6 bases to trimming and J lost 3 bases, with 14 bases between them. This CDR3 region has 14 residues. CDR1 and CDR2 (germline): ENHRY, SYGVKD. CDR3 region: CAIREYKGHTEAFF. Here the CDR3 DNA reads TGTGCCATCAGAGAATATAAGGGCCACACTGAAGCTTTCTTT.

CDR3 bases: TGTGCCAGCAGCCCGGGGACAGGGAGTCCCAAAAACATTCAGTACTTC. Protein product: CASSPGTGSPKNIQYF. The chain recombines TRBV6-2 or TRBV6-3 with TRBJ2-4; 9 nucleotides line up with TRBD1. V lost 6 bases and J lost 2; bases outside the gene matches: 8. Germline V gene data show CDR1 as MNHEY and CDR2 as SVGEGT. CDR3 length: 16 residues.

This clone was seen only a few times. This chain connects TRBV2 to TRBJ1-6, with a tentative D call TRBD1 (5 bases). The germline CDR1 and CDR2 sequences are SNHLY and FYNNEI. This CDR3 has 14 residues. The CDR3 coding sequence is TGTGCAGCCAGCCGAGACAGTTATAATTCACCCCTCCACTTT. The encoded protein is CAASRDSYNSPLHF. The variable domain in full, completed from reference TRBV2 and TRBJ1-6, reads EPEVTQTPSHQVTQMGQEVILRCVPISNHLYFYWYRQILGQKVEFLVSFYNNEISEKSEIFDDQFSVERPDGSNFTLKIRSTKLEDSAMYFCAASRDSYNSPLHFGNGTRLTVT.

This chain connects TRBV6-5 to TRBJ1-6; D might be TRBD1 (5 bases). This CDR3 region has 14 residues. Per the germline V gene, CDR1 is MNHEY and CDR2 is SVGAGI. V was shortened by 6 bases and J by 7 bases, with 13 bases between the two germline ends. In DNA, the CDR3 is TGTGCCAGCAGCCGCGGGACGGAGAATTCACCCCTCCACTTT. It yields the protein CASSRGTENSPLHF.

The table lists this clone with a few counts. V gene TRBV5-5 combines with J gene TRBJ2-7; no reliable D call. Trimming pared 1 base from V and 0 bases from J, leaving 8 bases between. This CDR3 has 14 amino acids. Germline CDR1 SGHKS, CDR2 YYEKEE (reference sequence). CDR3 sequence: CASSLKGNSYEQYV. In DNA, the CDR3 is TGTGCCAGCAGCTTGAAGGGAAACTCCTACGAGCAGTACGTC.

This sequence joins TRBV12-3 or TRBV12-4 and TRBJ2-1; D is ambiguous. The CDR3 totals 13 residues. The V and J ends lost 2 bases and 3 bases respectively, with 5 bases between them. CDR3 sequence: CASSLSSYNEQFF. The CDR3, as DNA: TGTGCCAGCAGTTTATCCAGCTACAATGAGCAGTTCTTC.

The chain is built from TRBV7-3 and TRBJ2-2, with 9 bases identical to TRBD1. The length of the CDR3 is 15 residues. The germline gives CDR1 SGHTA, CDR2 FQGTGA. Unmatched junction bases numbered 2, after V lost 6 bases and J lost 0 bases. The CDR3 reads CASRRTGANTGELFF. The CDR3 DNA follows: TGTGCCAGCAGAAGGACAGGGGCGAACACCGGGGAGCTGTTTTTT.

The gene calls are TRBV5-1 and TRBJ2-3; 8 bases line up with TRBD2. This CDR3 spans 17 amino acids. The ends lost 0 bases at V and 2 bases at J; junction bases unmatched: 8. Germline CDR1 and CDR2: SGHRS and YFSETQ. The CDR3 region is CASSLAPTSGNTDTQYF. The DNA of the CDR3 is TGCGCCAGCAGCTTGGCCCCCACTAGCGGAAACACAGATACGCAGTATTTT.